The rows below give T cell receptor beta chains drawn from one sample of a study of blood T cell repertoires in COVID-19. Measured with immunoSEQ multiplex PCR; TCRdb has only the in-frame clones, and not every one. Of 180,000 or so clones in the sample, roughly 88% were seen once. Sequencing was performed on peripheral blood. The receptors derive from a middle-aged woman with COVID-19, enrolled during active disease. Both conserved end residues are part of each CDR3. The order of the fields is J gene, V gene, D gene, clone size, CDR3 protein, CDR3 DNA. D genes are given only for firm matches. Clone size is given for some rows only: seen once, a few or many times, or a class if the clone is expanded.

TRBJ1-1 TRBV5-6 - - CASSLVRRDTEAFF TGTGCCAGCAGCTTGGTCCGTCGGGACACTGAAGCTTTCTTT
TRBJ1-1 TRBV5-1 TRBD1 - CASQQGGNTEAFF TGCGCCAGTCAGCAGGGGGGGAACACTGAAGCTTTCTTT
TRBJ2-1 TRBV27 - once CASSLPSPGGDEQFF TGTGCCAGCAGTTTACCGTCCCCGGGGGGCGATGAGCAGTTCTTC
TRBJ2-7 TRBV2 - - CASSDPGGRVAYEQYF TGTGCCAGCAGCGACCCCGGCGGCAGGGTTGCCTACGAGCAGTACTTC
TRBJ1-6 TRBV27 TRBD1 once CASSLSRGQGPGHLHF TGTGCCAGCAGTTTATCAAGGGGACAGGGGCCCGGGCACCTCCACTTT
TRBJ1-4 TRBV9 - - CASSVQAGINEKLFF TGTGCCAGCAGCGTACAGGCAGGAATTAATGAAAAACTGTTTTTT
TRBJ2-3 TRBV6-5 - - CASSEAPADTQYF TGTGCCAGCTCTGAGGCGCCGGCAGATACGCAGTATTTT
TRBJ2-3 TRBV5-1 TRBD2 - CASSMVSGGREGTQYF TGCGCCAGCAGCATGGTTAGCGGGGGCCGGGAGGGTACGCAGTATTTT
TRBJ2-4 TRBV5-4 - - CASSSETRAKNIQYF TGTGCCAGCAGCTCGGAGACTAGAGCCAAAAACATTCAGTACTTC
TRBJ1-2 TRBV6-5 - - CASRRGGDYGYTF TGTGCCAGCAGAAGGGGAGGTGACTATGGCTACACCTTC
TRBJ1-4 TRBV12-3/TRBV12-4 - - CASSLAQGWRLFF TGTGCCAGCAGTTTAGCGCAGGGGTGGCGACTGTTTTTT
TRBJ2-3 TRBV5-4 TRBD2 - CASSLGTSGVFTDTQYF TGTGCCAGCAGCTTGGGGACTAGCGGGGTTTTCACAGATACGCAGTATTTT
TRBJ1-2 TRBV5-4 - medium-sized CASSPGQFEGYTF TGTGCCAGCAGCCCCGGACAGTTTGAGGGCTACACCTTC
TRBJ2-7 TRBV2 - medium-sized CASSPDSYSYEQYF TGTGCCAGCAGTCCTGACAGTTACTCCTACGAGCAGTACTTC
TRBJ2-2 TRBV3-1/TRBV3-2 - - CASLTGELFF TGTGCCAGCCTCACCGGGGAGCTGTTTTTT
TRBJ2-1 TRBV19 TRBD2 few CASSLGIGTSVNFDEQFF TGTGCCAGTAGCTTAGGGATCGGGACTAGCGTCAACTTCGATGAGCAGTTCTTC
TRBJ2-7 TRBV5-1 - once CASSLDSLSSEQYF TGCGCCAGCAGCCTCGACAGCTTATCTAGCGAGCAGTACTTC
TRBJ2-7 TRBV2 TRBD2 - CASIPWGENSGTPRYEQYF TGTGCCAGCATCCCCTGGGGGGAAAATAGCGGGACTCCCCGCTACGAGCAGTACTTC
TRBJ2-2 TRBV7-3 TRBD2 - CASSLTRLAVNTGELFF TGTGCCAGCAGCTTAACGCGTCTAGCGGTGAACACCGGGGAGCTGTTTTTT
TRBJ2-6 TRBV27 TRBD1 - CASSLGSGQGHSGANVLTF TGTGCCAGCAGTTTGGGGTCGGGACAGGGACACTCTGGGGCCAACGTCCTGACTTTC
TRBJ2-5 TRBV5-4 - few CASTEGTSGLETQYF TGTGCCAGCACCGAAGGGACTTCGGGTTTGGAGACCCAGTACTTC
TRBJ1-1 TRBV25-1 TRBD1 - CASSVGDSVITEAFF TGTGCCAGCAGTGTCGGGGACAGCGTAATCACTGAAGCTTTCTTT
TRBJ1-1 TRBV7-9 - once CASSSTLRINTEAFF TGTGCCAGCAGCTCCACCCTGCGAATAAACACTGAAGCTTTCTTT
TRBJ2-3 TRBV5-4 TRBD2 - CASSSGGLAGADTQYF TGTGCCAGCAGCTCTGGAGGACTAGCGGGGGCAGATACGCAGTATTTT
TRBJ2-1 TRBV5-4 - - CASSLVGASYNEQFF TGTGCCAGCAGCTTGGTGGGGGCCTCCTACAATGAGCAGTTCTTC
TRBJ2-2 TRBV12-3/TRBV12-4 - once CASRRTLKGELFF TGTGCCAGCAGACGGACACTCAAAGGGGAGCTGTTTTTT
TRBJ2-2 TRBV2 - - CASTPSENGELFF TGTGCCAGCACCCCTAGCGAAAACGGGGAGCTGTTTTTT
TRBJ2-1 TRBV24-1 - - CATSVGRVNEQFF TGTGCCACCAGTGTCGGCAGGGTAAATGAGCAGTTCTTC
TRBJ2-3 TRBV19 TRBD2 - CGTSGSGTDTQYF TGTGGGACTAGCGGGAGTGGGACAGATACGCAGTATTTT
TRBJ2-7 TRBV4-2 TRBD2 - CASSDEASGGYEQYF TGTGCCAGCAGCGACGAGGCCTCGGGGGGCTACGAGCAGTACTTC
TRBJ1-1 TRBV3-1/TRBV3-2 TRBD1 once CASSTRAGGTEAFF TGTGCCAGCAGCACCCGAGCAGGGGGCACTGAAGCTTTCTTT
TRBJ2-7 TRBV27 - - CASSPRLFYEQYF TGTGCCAGCAGTCCCCGACTGTTCTACGAGCAGTACTTC
TRBJ2-3 TRBV7-9 TRBD2 once CASSSLAGGKTRTDTQYF TGTGCCAGCAGCTCCCTAGCGGGAGGAAAAACCCGCACAGATACGCAGTATTTT
TRBJ1-4 TRBV3-1/TRBV3-2 TRBD1 - CASSPGQGREKLFF TGTGCCAGCAGCCCTGGACAGGGGAGGGAAAAACTGTTTTTT
TRBJ2-7 TRBV24-1 TRBD1 - CATSDPNRGEQYF TGTGCCACCAGTGACCCAAACAGGGGCGAGCAGTACTTC
TRBJ2-2 TRBV28 TRBD2 - CATKDPRLAENTGELFF TGTGCCACCAAAGACCCAAGACTAGCGGAGAACACCGGGGAGCTGTTTTTT
TRBJ1-4 TRBV29-1 - - CSVRPEEKLFF TGCAGCGTGCGTCCTGAAGAAAAACTGTTTTTT
TRBJ1-1 TRBV6-5 - - CASRFRLNTEAFF TGTGCCAGCAGGTTCCGGTTGAACACTGAAGCTTTCTTT
TRBJ1-5 TRBV5-6 TRBD1 - CASSRKTGALEPQHF TGTGCCAGCAGCCGGAAAACAGGGGCCCTTGAGCCCCAGCATTTT
TRBJ2-5 TRBV6-5 - - CASSYNPEETQYF TGTGCCAGCAGTTACAATCCCGAAGAGACCCAGTACTTC
TRBJ1-6 TRBV5-1 - - CASSRTAANSPLHF TGCGCCAGCAGTAGGACAGCTGCTAATTCACCCCTCCACTTT
TRBJ2-6 TRBV2 - once CASSVGAGGANVLTF TGTGCCAGCAGTGTAGGGGCAGGGGGGGCCAACGTCCTGACTTTC
TRBJ2-1 TRBV6-6 - - CASSYLYNEQFF TGTGCCAGCAGTTACCTATACAATGAGCAGTTCTTC
TRBJ1-4 TRBV28 TRBD1 - CASSSPPTGLAANEKLFF TGTGCCAGCAGTTCACCCCCGACAGGGCTCGCGGCTAATGAAAAACTGTTTTTT
TRBJ2-7 TRBV5-1 - - CASSFRFEYEQYF TGCGCCAGCAGCTTCCGATTCGAGTACGAGCAGTACTTC
TRBJ1-1 TRBV12-3/TRBV12-4 - - CASSFAPPGEAFF TGTGCCAGCAGTTTCGCTCCGCCGGGTGAAGCTTTCTTT